The rows below give T cell receptor beta chains drawn from one sample of a study of blood T cell repertoires in COVID-19. Assay: immunoSEQ multiplex PCR; the TCRdb copy retains only in-frame clones and omits some. The sample lists over 85,000 clones; 75% to 85% were seen once. Sequences were obtained from peripheral blood. These receptors were taken from an older man with acute or convalescent COVID-19. Each CDR3 is given with its conserved first and last residue. Each record gives: D gene, J gene, V gene, clone size, CDR3 protein, CDR3 DNA. A D gene is named only where the DNA matches it firmly. The size field is filled for only some rows; it gives once, few, many or a size class.

d_call: TRBD1
j_call: TRBJ1-2
v_call: TRBV5-4
clone_size: .
cdr3_aa: CASRPGTGAKGGGYTF
cdr3_nt: TGTGCCAGCAGGCCCGGGACAGGGGCGAAAGGAGGAGGCTACACCTTC

d_call: .
j_call: TRBJ2-3
v_call: TRBV15
clone_size: few
cdr3_aa: CATRQLISTDTQYF
cdr3_nt: TGTGCCACCAGGCAGTTGATATCCACAGATACGCAGTATTTT

d_call: .
j_call: TRBJ2-2
v_call: TRBV30
clone_size: few
cdr3_aa: CACGANTGELFF
cdr3_nt: TGTGCCTGCGGTGCGAACACCGGGGAGCTGTTTTTT

d_call: .
j_call: TRBJ2-1
v_call: TRBV19
clone_size: .
cdr3_aa: CASSIELPGGEQFF
cdr3_nt: TGTGCCAGTAGTATTGAACTACCAGGAGGGGAGCAGTTCTTC

d_call: TRBD2
j_call: TRBJ2-5
v_call: TRBV7-3
clone_size: .
cdr3_aa: CASSSGTSGRGETQYF
cdr3_nt: TGTGCCAGCAGCTCCGGGACTAGCGGGAGGGGGGAGACCCAGTACTTC

d_call: TRBD1
j_call: TRBJ1-1
v_call: TRBV12-5
clone_size: .
cdr3_aa: CASGLVLRGRRVMNTEAFF
cdr3_nt: TGTGCTAGTGGTTTGGTCCTCAGGGGGCGTCGGGTAATGAACACTGAAGCTTTCTTT

d_call: .
j_call: TRBJ1-2
v_call: TRBV28
clone_size: .
cdr3_aa: CASSSWGGAPGTYYGYTF
cdr3_nt: TGTGCCAGCAGTTCATGGGGGGGGGCTCCAGGGACTTACTATGGCTACACCTTC

d_call: .
j_call: TRBJ2-4
v_call: TRBV15
clone_size: .
cdr3_aa: CATSRDGSGITRKNIQYF
cdr3_nt: TGTGCCACCAGCAGAGATGGGTCAGGGATTACCAGGAAAAACATTCAGTACTTC

d_call: TRBD1
j_call: TRBJ1-3
v_call: TRBV5-1
clone_size: .
cdr3_aa: CASSLRPGTADTIYF
cdr3_nt: TGCGCCAGCAGCTTGCGGCCCGGGACAGCGGACACCATATATTTT

d_call: TRBD2
j_call: TRBJ2-7
v_call: TRBV14
clone_size: few
cdr3_aa: CASSPGLAGEPRMNEQYF
cdr3_nt: TGTGCCAGCAGCCCCGGACTAGCGGGAGAACCGAGGATGAACGAGCAGTACTTC

d_call: .
j_call: TRBJ2-1
v_call: TRBV28
clone_size: .
cdr3_aa: CASIGWGGSYNEQFF
cdr3_nt: TGTGCCAGCATCGGGTGGGGAGGTTCCTACAATGAGCAGTTCTTC

d_call: TRBD2
j_call: TRBJ2-3
v_call: TRBV5-4
clone_size: .
cdr3_aa: CASSRAGGGADTQYF
cdr3_nt: TGTGCCAGCAGCCGAGCGGGAGGGGGTGCAGATACGCAGTATTTT

d_call: TRBD1
j_call: TRBJ1-5
v_call: TRBV7-2
clone_size: .
cdr3_aa: CASSSGQAYNQPQHF
cdr3_nt: TGTGCCAGCAGCTCGGGACAGGCTTACAATCAGCCCCAGCATTTT

d_call: .
j_call: TRBJ1-5
v_call: TRBV7-2
clone_size: .
cdr3_aa: CASSLRGGDQPQHF
cdr3_nt: TGTGCCAGCAGCTTGAGGGGGGGCGATCAGCCCCAGCATTTT

d_call: TRBD2
j_call: TRBJ2-3
v_call: TRBV18
clone_size: .
cdr3_aa: CASSPRGGTTDTQYF
cdr3_nt: TGTGCCAGCTCACCGCGGGGGGGCACGACAGATACGCAGTATTTT

d_call: .
j_call: TRBJ2-2
v_call: TRBV27
clone_size: .
cdr3_aa: CASSFRGSNTGELFF
cdr3_nt: TGTGCCAGCAGTTTTAGGGGGAGTAACACCGGGGAGCTGTTTTTT